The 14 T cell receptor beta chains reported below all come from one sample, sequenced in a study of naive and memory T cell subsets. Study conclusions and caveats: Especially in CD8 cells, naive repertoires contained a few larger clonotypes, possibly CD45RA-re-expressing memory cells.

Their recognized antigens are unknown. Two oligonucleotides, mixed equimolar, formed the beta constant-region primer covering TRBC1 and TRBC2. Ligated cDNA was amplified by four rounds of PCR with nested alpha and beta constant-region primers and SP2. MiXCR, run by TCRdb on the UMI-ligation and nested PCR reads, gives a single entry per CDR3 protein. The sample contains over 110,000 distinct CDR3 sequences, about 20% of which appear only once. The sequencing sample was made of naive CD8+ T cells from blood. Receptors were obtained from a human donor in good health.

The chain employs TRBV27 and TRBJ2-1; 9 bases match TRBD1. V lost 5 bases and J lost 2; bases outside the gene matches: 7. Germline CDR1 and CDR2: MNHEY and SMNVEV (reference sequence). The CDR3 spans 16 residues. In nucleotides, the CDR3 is TGTGCCAGCAGTGCGGTACAGGGGGCTGCCTACAATGAGCAGTTCTTC. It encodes CASSAVQGAAYNEQFF.

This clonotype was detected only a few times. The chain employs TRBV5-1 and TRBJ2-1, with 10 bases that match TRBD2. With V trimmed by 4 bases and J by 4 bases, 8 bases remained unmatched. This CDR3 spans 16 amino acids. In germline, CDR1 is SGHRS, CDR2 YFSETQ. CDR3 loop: CASSQPQREGYNEQFF. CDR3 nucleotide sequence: TGCGCCAGCAGCCAGCCGCAGCGGGAGGGGTACAATGAGCAGTTCTTC.

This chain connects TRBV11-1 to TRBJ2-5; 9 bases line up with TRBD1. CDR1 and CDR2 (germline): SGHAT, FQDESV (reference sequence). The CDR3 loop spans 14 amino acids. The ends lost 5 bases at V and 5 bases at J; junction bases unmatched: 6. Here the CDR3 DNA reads TGTGCCAGCAGCGACGGGACAGGGAGCGAGACCCAGTACTTC. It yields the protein CASSDGTGSETQYF.

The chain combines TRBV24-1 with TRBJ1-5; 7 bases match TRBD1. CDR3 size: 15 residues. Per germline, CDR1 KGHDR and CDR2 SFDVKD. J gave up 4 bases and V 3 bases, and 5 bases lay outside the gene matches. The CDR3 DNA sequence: TGTGCCACCAGTGATCGGGACAGCCTAAATCAGCCCCAGCATTTT. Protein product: CATSDRDSLNQPQHF.

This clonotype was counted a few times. The CDR3 DNA reads TGTGCCTGGACCGAAGTGAGCTCTGGAAACACCATATATTTT. Translation: CAWTEVSSGNTIYF. This chain joins TRBV30 and TRBJ1-3; the D is unclear. The CDR3 has 14 amino acids. CDR1 is GTSNPN, CDR2 SVGIG, per germline (reference sequence). V was shortened by 4 bases and J by 0 bases, with 10 bases between the two germline ends.

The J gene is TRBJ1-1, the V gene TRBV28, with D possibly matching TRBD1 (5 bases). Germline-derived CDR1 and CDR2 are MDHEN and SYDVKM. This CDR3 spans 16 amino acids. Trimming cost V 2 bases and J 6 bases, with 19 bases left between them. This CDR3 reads CASSLADGGIRAEAFF. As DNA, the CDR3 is TGTGCCAGCAGTTTAGCTGATGGGGGGATTCGTGCTGAAGCTTTCTTT.

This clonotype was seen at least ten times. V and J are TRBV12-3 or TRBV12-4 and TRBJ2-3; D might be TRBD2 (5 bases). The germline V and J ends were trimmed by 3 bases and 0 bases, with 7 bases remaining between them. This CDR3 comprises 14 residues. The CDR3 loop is CASSFVASTDTQYF. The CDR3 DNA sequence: TGTGCCAGCAGTTTCGTAGCGAGCACAGATACGCAGTATTTT.

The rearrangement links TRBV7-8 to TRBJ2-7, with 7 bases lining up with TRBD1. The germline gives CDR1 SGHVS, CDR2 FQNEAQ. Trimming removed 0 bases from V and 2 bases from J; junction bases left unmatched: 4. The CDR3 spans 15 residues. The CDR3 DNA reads TGTGCCAGCAGCTTAGCCGCGACAGGGCCCTACGAGCAGTACTTC. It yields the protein CASSLAATGPYEQYF.

CDR3 in DNA: TGTGCCAGCAGTTTATATCCTAGCCGTAACAATGAGCAGTTCTTC. Translating gives CASSLYPSRNNEQFF. This rearrangement joins TRBV27 to TRBJ2-1; D perhaps matches TRBD2 (5 bases). The CDR3 contains 15 residues. With 1 base removed from V and 5 bases from J, the gap between germline ends came to 12 bases. CDR1 and CDR2 (germline): MNHEY, SMNVEV (reference sequence).

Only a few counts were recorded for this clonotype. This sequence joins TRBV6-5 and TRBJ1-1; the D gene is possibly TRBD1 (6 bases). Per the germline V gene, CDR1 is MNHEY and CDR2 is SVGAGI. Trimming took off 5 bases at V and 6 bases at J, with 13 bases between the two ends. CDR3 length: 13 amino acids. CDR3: CASSPRGRAEAFF. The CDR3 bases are TGTGCCAGCAGTCCCAGGGGTCGGGCTGAAGCTTTCTTT.

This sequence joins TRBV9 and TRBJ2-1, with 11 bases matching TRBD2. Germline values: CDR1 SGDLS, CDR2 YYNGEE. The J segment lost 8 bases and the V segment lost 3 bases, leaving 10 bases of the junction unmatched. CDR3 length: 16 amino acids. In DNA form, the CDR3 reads TGTGCCAGCAGCGATCCCCTAGCGGGGGGACGGGATGAGCAGTTCTTC. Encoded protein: CASSDPLAGGRDEQFF.

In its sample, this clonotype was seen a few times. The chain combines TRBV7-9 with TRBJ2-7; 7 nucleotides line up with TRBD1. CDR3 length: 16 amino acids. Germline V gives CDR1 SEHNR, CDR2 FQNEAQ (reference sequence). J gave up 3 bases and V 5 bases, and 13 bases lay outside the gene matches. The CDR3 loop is CASSLIPRTGDYEQYF. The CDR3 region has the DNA TGTGCCAGCAGCCTCATCCCGAGGACAGGAGACTACGAGCAGTACTTC.

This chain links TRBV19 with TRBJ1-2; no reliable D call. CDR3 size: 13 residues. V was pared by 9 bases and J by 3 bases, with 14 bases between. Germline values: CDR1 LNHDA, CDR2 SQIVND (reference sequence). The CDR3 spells CASSILGDYGYTF. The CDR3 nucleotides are TGTGCCAGCTCTATACTCGGCGACTATGGCTACACCTTC.

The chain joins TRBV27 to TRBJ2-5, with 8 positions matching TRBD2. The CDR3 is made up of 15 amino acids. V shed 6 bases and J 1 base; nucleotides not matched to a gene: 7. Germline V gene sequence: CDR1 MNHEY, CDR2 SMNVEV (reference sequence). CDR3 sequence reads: CASSRSAGVQETQYF. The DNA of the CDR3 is TGTGCCAGCAGCCGGTCAGCGGGAGTCCAAGAGACCCAGTACTTC.